The 10 T cell receptor beta chains below all came from one sample that was sequenced in a study of blood T cell repertoires in COVID-19. Produced via immunoSEQ multiplex PCR; TCRdb's table is partial and in-frame only. The profile shows about 180,000 clones, roughly 87% of them singletons. Sequencing input: peripheral blood. The receptors were sampled from a woman aged 70-85 years with COVID-19, enrolled during active disease.

The chain combines TRBV4-3 with TRBJ2-7; 9 bases are a match to TRBD1. Losses at the gene ends were 0 bases for V and 3 bases for J; bases not matched to a gene: 15. This CDR3 has 19 amino acids. Germline V gene sequence: CDR1 LGHNA, CDR2 YSLEER. CDR3 amino acids: CASSQEHWDRDRSGYEQYF. CDR3 nucleotide sequence: TGCGCCAGCAGCCAAGAACATTGGGACAGGGATCGATCGGGCTACGAGCAGTACTTC.

The rearrangement links TRBV9 to TRBJ2-1; 7 nucleotides match TRBD2. The V gene's germline CDR1 is SGDLS and CDR2 YYNGEE. The CDR3 extends over 15 amino acids. J lost 3 bases, V lost 0 bases, and 3 bases had no gene match. The CDR3 coding sequence is TGTGCCAGCAGCGTAGCTCCGGGGGGCTACAATGAGCAGTTCTTC. This encodes CASSVAPGGYNEQFF. The full variable domain, completed using reference TRBV9 and TRBJ2-1, is DSGVTQTPKHLITATGQRVTLRCSPRSGDLSVYWYQQSLDQGLQFLIQYYNGEERAKGNILERFSAQQFPDLHSELNLSSLELGDSALYFCASSVAPGGYNEQFFGPGTRLTVL.

This chain connects TRBV28 to TRBJ1-5; 9 bases are a match to TRBD1. J gave up 3 bases and V 7 bases, and 7 bases lay outside the gene matches. Germline assignment: CDR1 MDHEN and CDR2 SYDVKM. The CDR3 length is 15 residues. The CDR3 DNA sequence: TGTGCCAGCACTCCGGGACAGGGCTACAATCAGCCCCAGCATTTT. It specifies CASTPGQGYNQPQHF. The whole variable domain, filled in from reference TRBV28 and TRBJ1-5, reads DVKVTQSSRYLVKRTGEKVFLECVQDMDHENMFWYRQDPGLGLRLIYFSYDVKMKEKGDIPEGYSVSREKKERFSLILESASTNQTSMYLCASTPGQGYNQPQHFGDGTRLSIL.

V gene TRBV5-1 combines with J gene TRBJ2-5; D possibly corresponds to TRBD2 (5 bases). V lost 7 bases and J lost 2, with 6 bases in between. CDR1 SGHRS and CDR2 YFSETQ come from the germline V gene. This CDR3 contains 11 residues. The DNA for the CDR3 is TGCGCCAGCGGACTTCAAGAGACCCAGTACTTC. It encodes CASGLQETQYF.

The chain carries TRBV5-1 and TRBJ2-2; D uncertain. This CDR3 contains 15 residues. V was trimmed by 4 bases and J by 0 bases, leaving 10 bases between them. Per germline, CDR1 SGHRS and CDR2 YFSETQ. In DNA, the CDR3 is TGCGCCAGCAGCGGCAGCGATGCGAACACCGGGGAGCTGTTTTTT. It yields the protein CASSGSDANTGELFF.

This clone was detected only a few times. The gene calls are TRBV6-6 and TRBJ2-7; 7 bases line up with TRBD2. This CDR3 comprises 15 residues. Germline lookup yields CDR1 MNHNY and CDR2 SVGAGI (reference sequence). V lost 2 bases and J lost 0; bases outside the gene matches: 4. DNA for the CDR3: TGTGCCAGCAGTTACATCGGGGGGAGCTCCTACGAGCAGTACTTC. Its translation is CASSYIGGSSYEQYF.

The chain carries TRBV7-2 and TRBJ2-7, with a possible D match to TRBD1 (6 bases). Germline CDR1 reads SGHTA; CDR2 reads FQGNSA. There are 13 residues in the CDR3. Trimming pared 5 bases from V and 2 bases from J, leaving 10 bases between. The CDR3 nucleotides are TGTGCCAGCAGCCGGGACACCACCTACGAGCAGTACTTC. Translation gives CASSRDTTYEQYF.

This chain links TRBV9 with TRBJ2-1, with D hard to call. Germline-derived CDR1 and CDR2 are SGDLS and YYNGEE. Trimming took 0 bases from V and 4 from J, leaving 11 bases between them. The CDR3 covers 15 residues. The CDR3 sequence is CASSVGELLYNEQFF. For the CDR3, the DNA is TGTGCCAGCAGCGTAGGAGAGCTTCTTTACAATGAGCAGTTCTTC.

This chain links TRBV3-1 (or the pseudogene TRBV3-2) with TRBJ2-1; 8 bases align to TRBD2. The CDR3 length is 13 residues. Germline loops: CDR1 LGHDT, CDR2 YNNKEL (reference sequence). The trim removed 1 base at V and 9 bases at J, leaving 2 bases unmatched. CDR3 DNA sequence: TGTGCCAGCAGCCAAGCAGCGGGAGTTGAGCAGTTCTTC. Translating it yields CASSQAAGVEQFF.

The V call is TRBV7-2, the J call TRBJ2-3; a possible D gene is TRBD2 (6 bases). The CDR3 length is 14 residues. Germline CDR1 and CDR2: SGHTA and FQGNSA. Trimming left V 2 bases short and J 4 bases short, with 10 bases between. The CDR3 spells CASSLTSYPDTQYF. The CDR3 nucleotides are TGTGCCAGCAGCTTAACTAGCTACCCAGATACGCAGTATTTT.